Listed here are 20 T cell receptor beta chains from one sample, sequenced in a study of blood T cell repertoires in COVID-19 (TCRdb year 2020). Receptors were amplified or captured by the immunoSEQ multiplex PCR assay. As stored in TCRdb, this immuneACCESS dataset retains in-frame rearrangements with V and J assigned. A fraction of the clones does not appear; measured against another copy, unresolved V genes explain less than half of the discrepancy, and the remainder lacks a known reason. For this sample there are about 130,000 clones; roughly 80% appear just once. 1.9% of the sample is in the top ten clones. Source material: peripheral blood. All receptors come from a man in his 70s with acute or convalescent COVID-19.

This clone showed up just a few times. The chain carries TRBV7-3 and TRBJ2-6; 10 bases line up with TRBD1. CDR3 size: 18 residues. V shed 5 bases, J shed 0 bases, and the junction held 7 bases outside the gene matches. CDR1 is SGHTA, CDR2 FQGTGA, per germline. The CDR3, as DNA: TGTGCCAGCAGCCAGACAGGGGGCCCTAGCTCTGGGGCCAACGTCCTGACTTTC. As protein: CASSQTGGPSSGANVLTF.

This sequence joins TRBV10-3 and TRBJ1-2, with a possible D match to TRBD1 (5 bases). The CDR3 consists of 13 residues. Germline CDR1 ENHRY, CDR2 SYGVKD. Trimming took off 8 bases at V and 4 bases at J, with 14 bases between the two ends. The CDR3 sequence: CAIQRGTGYGYTF. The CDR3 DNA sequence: TGTGCCATCCAGCGCGGGACGGGCTATGGCTACACCTTC.

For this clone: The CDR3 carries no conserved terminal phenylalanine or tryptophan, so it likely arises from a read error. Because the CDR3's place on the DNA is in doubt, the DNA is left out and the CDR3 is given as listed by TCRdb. The CDR3 is CASSKLGGDRGKG. This sequence joins TRBV21-1 and TRBJ1-3; TRBD1, the table's D call, was not compared with the DNA. TRBV21-1 constitutes a pseudogene. From its first to its last residue, the CDR3 has 13 amino acids.

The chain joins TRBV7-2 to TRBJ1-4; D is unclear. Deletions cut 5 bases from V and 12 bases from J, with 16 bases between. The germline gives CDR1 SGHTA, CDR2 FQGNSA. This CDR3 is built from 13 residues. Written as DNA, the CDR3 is TGTGCCAGCAGCCCAAAATCTATCGGGGAACTGTTTTTT. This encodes CASSPKSIGELFF.

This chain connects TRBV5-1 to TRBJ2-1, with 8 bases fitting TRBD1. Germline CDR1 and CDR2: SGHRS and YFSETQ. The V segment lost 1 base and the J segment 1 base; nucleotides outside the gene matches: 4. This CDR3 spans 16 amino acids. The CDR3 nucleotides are TGCGCCAGCAGCTTGTTAGGGGACAGGTCCTACAATGAGCAGTTCTTC. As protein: CASSLLGDRSYNEQFF.

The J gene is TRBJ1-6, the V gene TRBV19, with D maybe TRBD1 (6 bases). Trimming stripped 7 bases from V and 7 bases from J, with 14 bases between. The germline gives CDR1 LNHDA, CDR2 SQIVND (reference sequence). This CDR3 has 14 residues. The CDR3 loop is CASTLPGENSPLHF. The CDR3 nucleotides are TGTGCCAGTACCCTGCCAGGGGAAAATTCACCCCTCCACTTT.

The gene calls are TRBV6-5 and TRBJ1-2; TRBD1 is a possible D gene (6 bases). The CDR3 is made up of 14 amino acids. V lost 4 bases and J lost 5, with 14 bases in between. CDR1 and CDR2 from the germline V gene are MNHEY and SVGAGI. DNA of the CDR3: TGTGCCAGCAGTTTAAACAGGGAGGGGTATGGCTACACCTTC. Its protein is CASSLNREGYGYTF.

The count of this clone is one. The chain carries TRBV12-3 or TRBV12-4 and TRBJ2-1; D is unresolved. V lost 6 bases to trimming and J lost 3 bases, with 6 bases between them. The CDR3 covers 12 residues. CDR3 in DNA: TGTGCCAGCAGGACAAGCTACAATGAGCAGTTCTTC. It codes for CASRTSYNEQFF.

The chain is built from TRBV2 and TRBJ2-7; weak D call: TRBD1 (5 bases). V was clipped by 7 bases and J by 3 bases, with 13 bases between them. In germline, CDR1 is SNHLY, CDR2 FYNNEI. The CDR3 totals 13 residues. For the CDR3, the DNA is TGTGCCAGCAAGGTAGGCAGGGACTACGAGCAGTACTTC. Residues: CASKVGRDYEQYF.

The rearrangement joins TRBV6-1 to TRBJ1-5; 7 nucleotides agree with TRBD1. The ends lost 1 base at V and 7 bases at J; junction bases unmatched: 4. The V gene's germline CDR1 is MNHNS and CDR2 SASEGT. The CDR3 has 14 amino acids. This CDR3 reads CASSEGGGGQPQHF. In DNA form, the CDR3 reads TGTGCCAGCAGTGAAGGAGGGGGCGGGCAGCCCCAGCATTTT.

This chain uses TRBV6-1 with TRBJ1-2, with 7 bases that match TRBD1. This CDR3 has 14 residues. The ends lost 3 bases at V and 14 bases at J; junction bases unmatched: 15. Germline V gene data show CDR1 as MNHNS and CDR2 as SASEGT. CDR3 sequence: CASSDTGAGGRGTF. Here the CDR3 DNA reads TGTGCCAGCAGTGATACAGGGGCCGGCGGGCGAGGTACCTTC.

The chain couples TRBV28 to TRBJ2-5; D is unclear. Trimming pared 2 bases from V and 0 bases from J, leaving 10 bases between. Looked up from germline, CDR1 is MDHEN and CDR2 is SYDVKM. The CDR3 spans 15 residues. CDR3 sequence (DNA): TGTGCCAGCAGTTTAAGGTCGCGGAACCAAGAGACCCAGTACTTC. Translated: CASSLRSRNQETQYF.

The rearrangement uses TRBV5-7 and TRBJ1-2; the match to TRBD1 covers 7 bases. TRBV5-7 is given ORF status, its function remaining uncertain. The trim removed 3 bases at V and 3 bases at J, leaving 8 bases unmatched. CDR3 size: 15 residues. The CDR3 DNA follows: TGTGCCAGCAGCTCGCCACAGGGGAGAGACTATGGCTACACCTTC. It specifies CASSSPQGRDYGYTF.

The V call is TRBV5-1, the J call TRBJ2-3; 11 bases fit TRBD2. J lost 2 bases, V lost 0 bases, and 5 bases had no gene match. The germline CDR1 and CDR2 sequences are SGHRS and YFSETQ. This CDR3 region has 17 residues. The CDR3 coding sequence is TGCGCCAGCAGCTTGGCCCTAGCGGGGGGCCCCACAGATACGCAGTATTTT. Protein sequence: CASSLALAGGPTDTQYF.

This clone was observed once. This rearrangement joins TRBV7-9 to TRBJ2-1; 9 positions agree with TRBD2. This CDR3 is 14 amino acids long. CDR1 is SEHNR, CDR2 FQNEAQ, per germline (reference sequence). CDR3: CAAGVLAGFGEQFF. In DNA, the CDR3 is TGTGCAGCCGGAGTTCTAGCGGGGTTTGGGGAGCAGTTCTTC.

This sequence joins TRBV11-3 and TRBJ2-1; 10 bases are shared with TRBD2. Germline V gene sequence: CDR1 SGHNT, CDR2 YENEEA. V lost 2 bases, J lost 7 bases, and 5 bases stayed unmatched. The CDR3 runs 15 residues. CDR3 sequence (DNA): TGTGCCAGCAGCTTAAGCGGGGGGGCCTGGAATGAGCAGTTCTTC. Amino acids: CASSLSGGAWNEQFF. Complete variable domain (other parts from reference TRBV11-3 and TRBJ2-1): EAGVVQSPRYKIIEKKQPVAFWCNPISGHNTLYWYLQNLGQGPELLIRYENEEAVDDSQLPKDRFSAERLKGVDSTLKIQPAELGDSAVYLCASSLSGGAWNEQFFGPGTRLTVL.

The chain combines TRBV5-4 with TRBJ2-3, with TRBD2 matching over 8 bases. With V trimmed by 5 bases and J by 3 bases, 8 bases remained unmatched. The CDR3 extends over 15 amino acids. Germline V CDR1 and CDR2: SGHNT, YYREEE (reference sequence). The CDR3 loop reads CASRLRGLGTDTQYF. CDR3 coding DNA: TGTGCCAGCAGACTCCGGGGACTAGGAACAGATACGCAGTATTTT.

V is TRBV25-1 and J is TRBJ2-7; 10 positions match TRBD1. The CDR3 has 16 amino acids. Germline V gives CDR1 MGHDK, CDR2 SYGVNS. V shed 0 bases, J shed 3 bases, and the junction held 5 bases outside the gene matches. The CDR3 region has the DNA TGTGCCAGCAGTGAATATGGGGGGACAGGGGACTACGAGCAGTACTTC. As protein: CASSEYGGTGDYEQYF.

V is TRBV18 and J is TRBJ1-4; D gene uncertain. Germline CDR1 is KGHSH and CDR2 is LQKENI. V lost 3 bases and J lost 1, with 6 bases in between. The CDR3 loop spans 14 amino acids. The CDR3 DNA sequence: TGTGCCAGCTCACCGGGCCGAACTAATGAAAAACTGTTTTTT. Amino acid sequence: CASSPGRTNEKLFF.

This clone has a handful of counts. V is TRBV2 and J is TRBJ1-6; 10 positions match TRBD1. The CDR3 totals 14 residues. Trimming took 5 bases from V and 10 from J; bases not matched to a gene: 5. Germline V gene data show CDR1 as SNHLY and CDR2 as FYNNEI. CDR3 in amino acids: CASSLTGGGSPLHF. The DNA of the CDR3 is TGTGCCAGCAGTCTGACAGGGGGCGGGTCACCCCTCCACTTT.